The 32 T cell receptor beta chains reported below all come from one sample, sequenced in a study of CD8 T cells in Susac syndrome. Random-hexamer reverse transcription was applied to roughly 0.5 to 1 ug RNA. MiXCR, applied by TCRdb to the immunoSEQ multiplex PCR reads, yields one record per CDR3 protein. Of 330,000 or so distinct CDR3 sequences listed, 65% to 90% are singletons. Sequences were obtained from CD8+ T cells from PBMCs. These receptors came from a human donor with multiple sclerosis.

The gene calls are TRBV28 and TRBJ2-7; D unclear. Germline V gene data show CDR1 as MDHEN and CDR2 as SYDVKM. Trimming stripped 6 bases from V and 2 bases from J, with 17 bases between. The CDR3 totals 15 residues. The CDR3 nucleotides are TGTGCCAGCAGCCCGGACGCAGACGTTCCCTACGAGCAGTACTTC. Residues: CASSPDADVPYEQYF.

This chain links TRBV9 with TRBJ2-2; D gene uncertain. Trimming removed 0 bases at V and 5 bases at J, with 17 bases between. The CDR3 spans 17 residues. Germline CDR1 and CDR2: SGDLS and YYNGEE. The CDR3 DNA reads as TGTGCCAGCAGCGTAGAGAATTCCGAGCCGGAGACCGGGGAGCTGTTTTTT. This codes for CASSVENSEPETGELFF.

The genes are TRBV20-1 and TRBJ2-3; D is tentatively TRBD1 or TRBD2 (5 bases each). Per germline, CDR1 DFQATT and CDR2 SNEGSKA (reference sequence). The CDR3 covers 16 residues. The V end lost 6 bases, the J end lost 4 bases, and 23 bases lay between the germline ends. The CDR3 DNA follows: TGCAGTGCCCCTCACCCCGCATCCCCGGGGCCAGATACGCAGTATTTT. It is translated as CSAPHPASPGPDTQYF.

The chain is built from TRBV12-3 or TRBV12-4 and TRBJ2-3; weak D call: TRBD1 (6 bases). V was pared by 5 bases and J by 10 bases, with 25 bases between. The CDR3 loop spans 16 amino acids. The CDR3 loop reads CASSPSPLQGPGPQYF. The CDR3 nucleotides are TGTGCCAGCAGTCCAAGCCCCCTACAGGGACCGGGTCCGCAGTATTTT.

The gene calls are TRBV6-5 and TRBJ2-1, with TRBD2 matching over 9 bases. There are 15 residues in the CDR3. V shed 5 bases and J 10 bases; nucleotides not matched to a gene: 12. Germline CDR1 reads MNHEY; CDR2 reads SVGAGI. The CDR3 loop is CASSPGAGGPDEQFF. In nucleotides, the CDR3 is TGTGCCAGCAGTCCAGGGGCGGGAGGGCCGGACGAGCAGTTCTTC.

J is TRBJ1-1 and V is TRBV10-3, with D perhaps matching TRBD1 (5 bases). The germline CDR1 and CDR2 sequences are ENHRY and SYGVKD. V was pared by 7 bases and J by 1 base, with 13 bases between. This CDR3 region has 14 residues. CDR3 loop: CAITSGHPNTEAFF. For the CDR3, the DNA is TGTGCCATCACCAGCGGACATCCGAACACTGAAGCTTTCTTT.

The V and J genes are TRBV9 and TRBJ1-4, with TRBD1 as a possible D gene (5 bases). This CDR3 has 14 amino acids. CDR1 and CDR2 (germline): SGDLS, YYNGEE. The germline V and J ends were trimmed by 3 bases and 4 bases, with 10 bases remaining between them. The CDR3 coding sequence is TGTGCCAGCAGCGCGACGGGGCTTAATGAAAAACTGTTTTTT. It is translated as CASSATGLNEKLFF.

V usage is TRBV11-2 and J usage is TRBJ2-1; 9 bases align to TRBD2. The J segment lost 8 bases and the V segment lost 5 bases, leaving 16 bases of the junction unmatched. Germline values: CDR1 SGHAT, CDR2 FQNNGV. This CDR3 region has 17 residues. The CDR3 reads CASSNTIRLADLDEQFF. For the CDR3, the DNA is TGTGCCAGCAGCAATACTATACGACTAGCGGACTTAGATGAGCAGTTCTTC.

The chain uses TRBV5-8 and TRBJ2-1; D is possibly TRBD1 or TRBD2 (5 bases each). CDR3 length equals 15 residues. Trimming shortened V by 0 bases and J by 9 bases, and 16 bases separated the two germline ends. CDR1 is SGHTS and CDR2 is YDEGEE in the germline V gene. The chain's CDR3 is CASSLVRGARPEQFF. CDR3 nucleotide sequence: TGTGCCAGCAGCTTGGTCCGAGGGGCCCGGCCTGAGCAGTTCTTC.

The chain links TRBV3-1 to TRBJ2-7, with D hard to call. V was pared by 1 base and J by 2 bases, with 9 bases between. Germline lookup yields CDR1 LGHDT and CDR2 YNNKEL (reference sequence). The CDR3 covers 14 residues. CDR3 DNA sequence: TGTGCCAGCAGCCAAGGTCCCGAGACCTACGAGCAGTACTTC. Encoded protein: CASSQGPETYEQYF.

The chain has TRBV28 and TRBJ1-1; D is uncertain. V lost 0 bases to trimming and J lost 3 bases, with 5 bases between them. Germline CDR1 reads MDHEN; CDR2 reads SYDVKM. The CDR3 totals 13 residues. CDR3 sequence (DNA): TGTGCCAGCAGTTTATGGAAATACACTGAAGCTTTCTTT. Translating gives CASSLWKYTEAFF.

The chain is built from TRBV5-4 and TRBJ2-3, with 7 bases that match TRBD2. CDR1 and CDR2 from the germline V gene are SGHNT and YYREEE (reference sequence). Germline trimming cut 6 bases from V and 2 bases from J; bases unmatched to any gene: 9. This CDR3 is 15 amino acids long. The CDR3 region is CASIPSGDYTDTQYF. The CDR3 bases are TGTGCCAGCATCCCCAGCGGGGATTACACAGATACGCAGTATTTT.

This clonotype came up once. CDR3 in DNA: TGTGCCAGCAGCGTAGACCCCAAGGGGTTGTACTACAATGAGCAGTTCTTC. Translated: CASSVDPKGLYYNEQFF. The chain links TRBV9 to TRBJ2-1, with D tentatively TRBD1 (5 bases). The CDR3 spans 17 residues. The V gene lost 0 bases and the J gene lost 3 bases, with 16 bases spanning the gap. Germline lookup yields CDR1 SGDLS and CDR2 YYNGEE.

This clonotype was detected a few times. This chain connects TRBV6-5 to TRBJ1-4; D may be TRBD1 (6 bases). With 3 bases removed from V and 5 bases from J, the gap between germline ends came to 10 bases. The CDR3 loop spans 14 amino acids. Germline V gives CDR1 MNHEY, CDR2 SVGAGI. The CDR3 sequence is CASSYSQGNEKLFF. CDR3 coding DNA: TGTGCCAGCAGTTATTCGCAGGGGAATGAAAAACTGTTTTTT.

The V and J genes are TRBV11-2 and TRBJ2-7; 11 bases line up with TRBD2. The CDR3 has 18 residues. V was pared by 5 bases and J by 0 bases, with 12 bases of the junction left unmatched. CDR1 and CDR2 from the germline V gene are SGHAT and FQNNGV. DNA of the CDR3: TGTGCCAGCAGCCCCCCCCGGACTAGCGGGTCCTCCTCCTACGAGCAGTACTTC. Translated, it gives CASSPPRTSGSSSYEQYF.

V is TRBV11-2 and J is TRBJ1-1; D possibly corresponds to TRBD1 (6 bases). V was trimmed by 5 bases and J by 0 bases, leaving 31 bases between them. CDR3 length: 21 amino acids. Germline-derived CDR1 and CDR2 are SGHAT and FQNNGV. DNA of the CDR3: TGTGCCAGCAGCCAGAAGGCAACAGGACAGCCAGGCCTATTCATGAACACTGAAGCTTTCTTT. Amino acid sequence: CASSQKATGQPGLFMNTEAFF.

The rearrangement links TRBV4-3 to TRBJ2-3, with D unclear. From germline, CDR1 is LGHNA and CDR2 YSLEER. V was clipped by 4 bases and J by 4 bases, with 9 bases between them. The CDR3 spans 13 residues. CDR3 amino acids: CASSRVMPDTQYF. The CDR3 DNA reads TGCGCCAGCAGCCGGGTAATGCCAGATACGCAGTATTTT.

The chain is built from TRBV12-3 or TRBV12-4 and TRBJ2-2, with D tentatively TRBD2 (5 bases). V lost 5 bases and J lost 3, with 13 bases in between. There are 15 residues in the CDR3. The CDR3, as DNA: TGTGCCAGCAGTACGCGACCGGGGTACACCGGGGAGCTGTTTTTT. Translated: CASSTRPGYTGELFF.

This sequence joins TRBV7-9 and TRBJ2-7, with 7 bases fitting TRBD1. The CDR3 runs to 13 residues. Germline V CDR1 and CDR2: SEHNR, FQNEAQ (reference sequence). V was clipped by 3 bases and J by 5 bases; unmatched bases: 4. This CDR3 reads CASSLGQLDEQYF. In DNA form, the CDR3 reads TGTGCCAGCAGCTTGGGACAGTTGGACGAGCAGTACTTC.

The sample holds one count of this clonotype. The chain joins TRBV28 to TRBJ2-6, with TRBD2 as a possible D gene (5 bases). Looked up from germline, CDR1 is MDHEN and CDR2 is SYDVKM. Trimming left V 9 bases short and J 4 bases short, with 22 bases between. This CDR3 comprises 17 residues. For the CDR3, the DNA is TGTGCCAGTAAAACCCGGTACTCGAGGGCCGGGGCCAACGTCCTGACTTTC. Translating gives CASKTRYSRAGANVLTF.

This chain links TRBV4-3 with TRBJ2-7; the match to TRBD1 covers 7 bases. Germline V CDR1 and CDR2: LGHNA, YSLEER. With V trimmed by 3 bases and J by 0 bases, 5 bases remained unmatched. This CDR3 has 15 amino acids. CDR3 loop: CASSHGTATSYEQYF. The CDR3 region has the DNA TGCGCCAGCAGCCATGGGACAGCCACCTCCTACGAGCAGTACTTC.

CDR3 in DNA: TGTGCCAGCACGTGGGGGGCCTGGAACACTGAAGCTTTCTTT. Its protein is CASTWGAWNTEAFF. J is TRBJ1-1 and V is TRBV19, with TRBD1 as a possible D gene (6 bases). The CDR3 is made up of 14 amino acids. Germline V CDR1 and CDR2: LNHDA, SQIVND (reference sequence). The V and J ends lost 9 bases and 1 base respectively, with 15 bases between them.

This chain connects TRBV27 to TRBJ2-7; no reliable D call. Germline loops: CDR1 MNHEY, CDR2 SMNVEV (reference sequence). This CDR3 region has 12 residues. Trimming took 6 bases from V and 0 from J, leaving 6 bases between them. Here the CDR3 DNA reads TGTGCCAGCAGCCCTTTCTCCTACGAGCAGTACTTC. It yields the protein CASSPFSYEQYF.

The chain combines TRBV29-1 with TRBJ2-3; TRBD2 matches 12 bases. The CDR3 has 15 residues. V shed 5 bases and J 0 bases; nucleotides not matched to a gene: 3. Germline V lookup: CDR1 SQVTM, CDR2 ANQGSEA. In DNA, the CDR3 is TGCAGCGTTCGTGGGACTAGCGGGAGCACAGATACGCAGTATTTT. This gives the protein CSVRGTSGSTDTQYF.

The chain links TRBV4-2 to TRBJ2-3; 7 nucleotides match TRBD2. The CDR3 has 17 amino acids. V trimming: 0 bases; J trimming: 6 bases; junction bases outside the gene matches: 12. The V gene's germline CDR1 is LGHNA and CDR2 YNFKEQ. DNA of the CDR3: TGTGCCAGCAGCCAAGAATCTAGCGGTCCCTGGGGGGATACGCAGTATTTT. Encoded protein: CASSQESSGPWGDTQYF.

The J gene is TRBJ2-2, the V gene TRBV30, with a possible D match to TRBD2 (5 bases). Trimming took off 5 bases at V and 0 bases at J, with 22 bases between the two ends. Germline V gene sequence: CDR1 GTSNPN, CDR2 SVGIG (reference sequence). CDR3 length: 18 residues. CDR3 loop: CAWASLYLTNANTGELFF. CDR3 in DNA: TGTGCCTGGGCTAGCCTTTATTTAACCAACGCGAACACCGGGGAGCTGTTTTTT. The entire variable domain, with the rest obtained from reference TRBV30 and TRBJ2-2, is as follows: SQTIHQWPATLVQPVGSPLSLECTVEGTSNPNLYWYRQAAGRGLQLLFYSVGIGQISSEVPQNLSASRPQDRQFILSSKKLLLSDSGFYLCAWASLYLTNANTGELFFGEGSRLTVL.

The J gene is TRBJ1-2, the V gene TRBV28; D remains ambiguous. The CDR3 runs to 13 residues. CDR1 is MDHEN, CDR2 SYDVKM, per germline. Trimming took 6 bases from V and 1 from J, leaving 9 bases between them. CDR3 DNA sequence: TGTGCCAGCAGCTTGACATATAACTATGGCTACACCTTC. Its protein is CASSLTYNYGYTF.

The genes are TRBV11-2 and TRBJ2-7; D might be TRBD2 (5 bases). Germline V CDR1 and CDR2: SGHAT, FQNNGV. The germline V and J ends were trimmed by 0 bases and 6 bases, with 9 bases remaining between them. The CDR3 spans 13 residues. The CDR3 loop is CASSLERAAEQYF. In DNA form, the CDR3 reads TGTGCCAGCAGCTTAGAGAGGGCGGCCGAGCAGTACTTC.

This chain uses TRBV27 with TRBJ2-7; 8 nucleotides align to TRBD2. CDR3 size: 14 residues. Trimming took 8 bases from V and 5 from J; bases not matched to a gene: 11. CDR1 MNHEY and CDR2 SMNVEV come from the germline V gene (reference sequence). Here the CDR3 reads CASCPPLAVDEQYF. The CDR3 bases are TGTGCCAGCTGTCCCCCACTAGCGGTCGACGAGCAGTACTTC.

The CDR3 spells CASSYSGGRVYNEQFF. The CDR3 nucleotides are TGTGCCAGCAGTTACTCCGGCGGGAGAGTCTACAATGAGCAGTTCTTC. The chain employs TRBV6-2 or TRBV6-3 and TRBJ2-1, with 7 bases fitting TRBD2. Trimming took 0 bases from V and 3 from J; bases not matched to a gene: 5. Germline values: CDR1 MNHEY, CDR2 SVGEGT. The CDR3 is made up of 16 amino acids.

V is TRBV30 and J is TRBJ2-1, with a tentative D call TRBD1 (5 bases). Trimming took off 3 bases at V and 10 bases at J, with 10 bases between the two ends. Germline V gives CDR1 GTSNPN, CDR2 SVGIG (reference sequence). The length of the CDR3 is 11 residues. The CDR3 reads CAWSRWGEQFF. For the CDR3, the DNA is TGTGCCTGGAGCCGCTGGGGCGAGCAGTTCTTC.

At least ten counts were recorded for this clonotype. The V gene is TRBV27, the J gene TRBJ2-1; 11 nucleotides agree with TRBD1. The CDR3 loop spans 15 amino acids. V lost 9 bases to trimming and J lost 3 bases; unmatched junction nucleotides: 7. In germline, CDR1 is MNHEY, CDR2 SMNVEV (reference sequence). CDR3 DNA sequence: TGTGCCAGTAGCCCCGGGACAGGGGGCTACAATGAGCAGTTCTTC. Amino acid sequence: CASSPGTGGYNEQFF.